The rows below give T cell receptor beta chains drawn from one sample of a study of technical replicates of blood from a few donors. Assay used: immunoSEQ multiplex PCR; TCRdb lists only in-frame clones, some missing. The repertoire consists of 60,000 to 90,000 clones, with approximately 95% occurring once and the leading ten covering roughly 0.26%. The sample comprised T cells isolated from PBMCs. These receptors all come from a human donor in good health. The conserved cysteine and the conserved F or W are not part of the CDR3 here. Each record gives: V gene, J gene, CDR3 protein.

v_call: TRBV28; j_call: TRBJ2-2; cdr3_aa: ASCPGQSNTGELF
v_call: TRBV10-1; j_call: TRBJ2-1; cdr3_aa: ASSVAGGPYNEQF
v_call: TRBV5-4; j_call: TRBJ1-2; cdr3_aa: ASSSLTGQEDGYT
v_call: TRBV11-2; j_call: TRBJ2-7; cdr3_aa: ASSLSPASRGG
v_call: TRBV11-2; j_call: TRBJ2-7; cdr3_aa: ASSLVSSEYEQY
v_call: TRBV28; j_call: TRBJ1-5; cdr3_aa: ASITYSNQPQH
v_call: TRBV7-2; j_call: TRBJ2-5; cdr3_aa: ASSFPRAGESETQY
v_call: TRBV2; j_call: TRBJ2-5; cdr3_aa: ASSYQETQY
v_call: TRBV7-2; j_call: TRBJ1-2; cdr3_aa: ASSLGQGYGYT
v_call: TRBV5-4; j_call: TRBJ1-2; cdr3_aa: ASSLERTNPYGYT
v_call: TRBV6-5; j_call: TRBJ2-5; cdr3_aa: ATRTQRARRETQY
v_call: TRBV19; j_call: TRBJ1-5; cdr3_aa: ASRAGVQPQH
v_call: TRBV7-3; j_call: TRBJ1-1; cdr3_aa: ASSLMGGQLNTEAF
v_call: TRBV9; j_call: TRBJ2-2; cdr3_aa: ASSVSTPNTGELF
v_call: TRBV12-5; j_call: TRBJ2-7; cdr3_aa: ASGLSLAGGREQY
v_call: TRBV19; j_call: TRBJ2-7; cdr3_aa: ASSTGNGLY
v_call: TRBV27; j_call: TRBJ1-4; cdr3_aa: ASSFSRDRGEKLF
v_call: TRBV2; j_call: TRBJ2-5; cdr3_aa: AKRSGQETQY
v_call: TRBV5-1; j_call: TRBJ2-3; cdr3_aa: ASSLDGGGYTDTQY
v_call: TRBV28; j_call: TRBJ1-1; cdr3_aa: ASSLPWTDQAF
v_call: TRBV7-8; j_call: TRBJ2-3; cdr3_aa: ASTLIDRVGTDTQY
v_call: TRBV10-2; j_call: TRBJ2-5; cdr3_aa: ASSQTVEGETQY
v_call: TRBV29-1; j_call: TRBJ1-4; cdr3_aa: SVWTGDEKLF
v_call: TRBV28; j_call: TRBJ1-2; cdr3_aa: ASSAIRDRPNYGYT
v_call: TRBV12-5; j_call: TRBJ2-7; cdr3_aa: ASGLRLTYEQY
v_call: TRBV7-9; j_call: TRBJ1-6; cdr3_aa: ASSQHRAPGHSPLH
v_call: TRBV28; j_call: TRBJ2-3; cdr3_aa: ASSIDFGTDTQY
v_call: TRBV4-1; j_call: TRBJ1-5; cdr3_aa: ASSGNQYQPQH
v_call: TRBV6-5; j_call: TRBJ2-3; cdr3_aa: ASRYQGAGTDTQY
v_call: TRBV4-2; j_call: TRBJ2-1; cdr3_aa: ASSQDISGGARF
v_call: TRBV6-5; j_call: TRBJ1-1; cdr3_aa: ASSYTGQGNEAF
v_call: TRBV19; j_call: TRBJ2-7; cdr3_aa: ASSRGGESYEQY
v_call: TRBV30; j_call: TRBJ2-1; cdr3_aa: AWRTPGEQF
v_call: TRBV9; j_call: TRBJ2-2; cdr3_aa: ASSVSGGTGELF
v_call: TRBV5-6; j_call: TRBJ2-1; cdr3_aa: ASSLVGQTSVQF
v_call: TRBV15; j_call: TRBJ2-5; cdr3_aa: ATSRAPGETQY
v_call: TRBV30; j_call: TRBJ2-1; cdr3_aa: AWSRQRTSSYNEQF
v_call: TRBV28; j_call: TRBJ2-7; cdr3_aa: ASTLAGLIYEQY
v_call: TRBV4-1; j_call: TRBJ2-1; cdr3_aa: ASSQGPRDIYNEQF
v_call: TRBV15; j_call: TRBJ1-5; cdr3_aa: ATSRDSVMGARTYSNQPQH
v_call: TRBV10-3; j_call: TRBJ2-7; cdr3_aa: AISGTGDSYEQY
v_call: TRBV28; j_call: TRBJ1-5; cdr3_aa: ASSLRLWMH
v_call: TRBV30; j_call: TRBJ1-2; cdr3_aa: AWSVLWGDNYGYT
v_call: TRBV11-3; j_call: TRBJ2-3; cdr3_aa: ASSSRDTQY
v_call: TRBV5-1; j_call: TRBJ2-5; cdr3_aa: ASSLTATGGKETQY
v_call: TRBV7-6; j_call: TRBJ1-2; cdr3_aa: ASSLGDGYT
v_call: TRBV19; j_call: TRBJ2-7; cdr3_aa: ASSLRLAETYEQY
v_call: TRBV7-2; j_call: TRBJ1-2; cdr3_aa: ASSPTNSNWGYT
v_call: TRBV27; j_call: TRBJ2-7; cdr3_aa: ASSLSPNYEQY
v_call: TRBV5-5; j_call: TRBJ2-7; cdr3_aa: ASSTGLAGGFEEQY
v_call: TRBV4-1; j_call: TRBJ2-3; cdr3_aa: ASSSLAGSSTDTQY
v_call: TRBV10-3; j_call: TRBJ1-1; cdr3_aa: AISYQQGNTEAF
v_call: TRBV7-9; j_call: TRBJ1-1; cdr3_aa: ASSQGQGTNTEAF